A selection of T cell receptor beta chains follows, all from one sample in a study of CD8 T cells in ankylosing spondylitis. TCRdb redid the calling of the 5' RACE reads with MiXCR, one entry per CDR3 protein. The table records about 160,000 distinct CDR3 sequences, roughly 10% of them present only once. The sample was blood, either unsorted or a sorted T cell fraction (not recorded which). These receptors all come from a female donor with ankylosing spondylitis or in good health (not recorded which). The CDR3 runs from the conserved cysteine through the conserved F or W. The D gene is left open where the match is weak.

v_call,d_call,j_call,cdr3_aa
TRBV19,TRBD1,TRBJ2-7,CASQERQGWYEQYF
TRBV4-1,TRBD2,TRBJ2-1,CASSQAPTGTSGYNEQFF
TRBV2,.,TRBJ2-3,CASSERGSPGDTQYF
TRBV19,.,TRBJ2-2,CASTDTGELFF
TRBV20-1,.,TRBJ2-1,CSARDSPDTPWNEQFF
TRBV5-4,.,TRBJ2-3,CASSLDTLSSTDTQYF
TRBV29-1,.,TRBJ2-2,CSAGLNGELFF
TRBV27,.,TRBJ2-1,CASSLSDLYNEQFF
TRBV9,TRBD2,TRBJ2-1,CASSGTSGHQPSRSYNEQFF
TRBV5-1,.,TRBJ2-7,CASSLPSQGSGNYEQYF
TRBV28,.,TRBJ1-4,CASSLLQNEKLFF
TRBV11-3,TRBD1,TRBJ2-1,CASSLSDRGGHEQFF
TRBV27,.,TRBJ2-7,CASSFGSFDEQYF
TRBV5-8,.,TRBJ2-7,CASSFGWFF
TRBV9,.,TRBJ2-2,CASSPPSGSSGELFF
TRBV4-2,.,TRBJ2-1,CAISPGPVVAEQFF
TRBV4-3,TRBD1,TRBJ2-7,CASSQDYADRANYEQYF
TRBV12-3/TRBV12-4,.,TRBJ1-1,CASSPAAGLNTEAFF
TRBV5-1,TRBD2,TRBJ2-1,CASSSEIAGYNEQFF
TRBV25-1,.,TRBJ2-3,CASSETRQYTDTQYF
TRBV4-3,TRBD1,TRBJ1-1,CASSQGAGQVGNTEAFF
TRBV20-1,.,TRBJ2-1,CSARFRDYNEQFF
TRBV6-1,TRBD1,TRBJ2-5,CASRDRVWETQYF
TRBV5-5,.,TRBJ2-1,CASGTWASYNEQFF
TRBV27,.,TRBJ2-1,CASSLGDTSYNEQFF
TRBV6-5,.,TRBJ2-5,CASSYNSQETQYF
TRBV7-9,.,TRBJ1-2,CASTLAANYGYTF
TRBV21-1,.,TRBJ2-5,CASSGAEETQYF
TRBV10-3,.,TRBJ2-1,CAISLGGEQFF
TRBV4-3,TRBD2,TRBJ2-7,CASSRRLAVSYEQYF
TRBV27,.,TRBJ2-1,CASRGLITYNEQFF
TRBV6-2/TRBV6-3,.,TRBJ2-1,CASSYPPPEQFF
TRBV7-9,TRBD2,TRBJ2-1,CASSLAVRLATNEQFF
TRBV10-2,TRBD1,TRBJ2-5,CASSAGNRGRRETQYF
TRBV20-1,.,TRBJ2-7,CSARMRTPWYEQYF
TRBV9,TRBD2,TRBJ2-3,CASSAGTSGTDTQYF
TRBV20-1,.,TRBJ2-1,CSAHLSDYNEQFF
TRBV9,TRBD2,TRBJ2-3,CASSVAEREGTDTQYF
TRBV19,.,TRBJ1-1,CASSMGTTNTEAFF
TRBV6-1,.,TRBJ2-2,CASSGGPRWTGELFF
TRBV13,TRBD1,TRBJ1-2,CASSPPGQGNGYTF
TRBV5-1,.,TRBJ2-1,CASSFPPNEQFF
TRBV27,TRBD1,TRBJ2-1,CASSSGTGTYNEQFF
TRBV2,TRBD2,TRBJ2-3,CASLRTSSGTDTQYF
TRBV7-9,TRBD2,TRBJ2-3,CASSLVTSRGTDTQYF
TRBV7-9,.,TRBJ1-2,CASSLELDYTF
TRBV3-1,.,TRBJ2-5,CASSPFGTPAETQYF
TRBV6-1,TRBD1,TRBJ1-1,CASSDWGQGSTEAFF
TRBV15,.,TRBJ2-1,CATSPAGNEQFF
TRBV7-8,.,TRBJ2-1,CASAGRGNYNEQFF
TRBV20-1,.,TRBJ2-7,CSARGYDSGSYEQYF
TRBV27,TRBD2,TRBJ2-1,CASSPLAGAYNEQFF